This entry features one T cell receptor beta chain sequence. This specimen belongs to a study of T cells in localized non-small cell lung cancer. The germline V gene has CDR1 ENHRY and CDR2 SYGVKD. The CDR3 totals 17 residues. V shed 3 bases, J shed 2 bases, and the junction held 11 bases outside the gene matches. Repertoires were generated with immunoSEQ multiplex PCR, while TCRdb's copy carries only in-frame clones and drops some. The top ten clones hold under 2% of a sample with around 67,000 clones, roughly 90% of them seen once. The input for sequencing was peripheral blood, taken before any cancer treatment. This chain uses TRBV10-3 with TRBJ2-5; 8 nucleotides agree with TRBD2. This TCR derives from a woman aged 35 to 70 with stage I lung adenocarcinoma. The CDR3 is CAISDIGERERQETQYF. The CDR3 DNA reads as TGTGCCATCAGTGACATAGGGGAGCGGGAGCGACAAGAGACCCAGTACTTC.